This is a list of T cell receptor beta chains from one sample in a study of T-cell memory formation after mild COVID-19. From the 5' RACE reads, TCRdb called clonotypes with MiXCR, one entry per CDR3 protein. The sample contains about half a million distinct CDR3 sequences, 15% to 20% of which appear only once. Sequencing used PBMCs or a T cell subset sorted from them (not recorded which). Receptors were obtained from an adult woman who had mild COVID-19 (a few samples of this study predate the infection). Cell type and time point are not known. The conserved cysteine and the conserved F or W are not part of the CDR3 here. Each record gives: CDR3 length, D gene, V gene, clone size, J gene, CDR3 protein. A D gene is named only where the DNA matches it firmly. Expanded clones are given a class, and other clones once, few, many or no size at all.

11	.	TRBV20-1	many	TRBJ2-1	SAPKPPYNEQF
15	.	TRBV4-2	few	TRBJ2-1	ASSQEGYRENDNEQF
13	.	TRBV7-8	.	TRBJ2-3	ASSRGGVPSDTQY
6	.	TRBV7-9	few	TRBJ1-2	ASSLWG
13	.	TRBV15	.	TRBJ2-7	ATSRDRGRSYEQY
11	TRBD2	TRBV11-3	.	TRBJ2-3	ASSSAGEGTQY
12	.	TRBV15	few	TRBJ1-1	ATSRTRSADEAF
12	.	TRBV6-4	.	TRBJ2-5	ASSARSTGETQY
11	.	TRBV15	.	TRBJ1-1	ATSRDSEHEAF
10	.	TRBV5-4	.	TRBJ1-2	ASSLINYGYT
16	.	TRBV25-1	many	TRBJ1-4	ASSDVGSGPGTNEKLF
12	TRBD2	TRBV7-2	many	TRBJ2-5	ASSPSGRGETQY
16	TRBD1	TRBV7-6	.	TRBJ2-5	ASSLALTGDVKGETQY
14	.	TRBV18	few	TRBJ2-1	ASSPPARAYLSEQF
14	.	TRBV18	.	TRBJ2-3	ASSQAEGLSTDTQY
12	TRBD1	TRBV12-3/TRBV12-4	.	TRBJ2-5	ASSSRQGGETQY
12	.	TRBV11-2	few	TRBJ2-1	ASSLGAGGNEQF
13	.	TRBV27	.	TRBJ1-1	ASSLGVQGGTEAF
12	.	TRBV6-6	few	TRBJ2-1	ASSGAHGMDEQF
11	.	TRBV5-1	.	TRBJ1-5	ASRGIGNQPQH
11	.	TRBV10-2	once	TRBJ1-2	ASSEGTSYGYT
11	.	TRBV25-1	.	TRBJ1-2	ASSESGGGGYT
13	TRBD2	TRBV6-5	.	TRBJ2-7	ASSYVVRGGYEQY